This entry is about one TCR beta chain. TCRdb fed the RT-PCR reads into MiXCR, producing one record per CDR3 protein. The repertoire holds more than 550,000 distinct CDR3 sequences, with 13% to 15% as singletons. The germline gives CDR1 LGHNA, CDR2 YSLEER. V lost 0 bases and J lost 3; bases outside the gene matches: 8. This CDR3 region has 18 residues. The chain recombines TRBV4-3 with TRBJ2-1; 10 nucleotides match TRBD2. The TCR comes from a female donor in good health, serving as a healthy control. Sample: memory CD4+ T cells from blood. CDR3 region: CASSQDRGAGGLYNEQFF. CDR3 in DNA: TGCGCCAGCAGCCAAGATCGGGGAGCGGGGGGGCTCTACAATGAGCAGTTCTTC.